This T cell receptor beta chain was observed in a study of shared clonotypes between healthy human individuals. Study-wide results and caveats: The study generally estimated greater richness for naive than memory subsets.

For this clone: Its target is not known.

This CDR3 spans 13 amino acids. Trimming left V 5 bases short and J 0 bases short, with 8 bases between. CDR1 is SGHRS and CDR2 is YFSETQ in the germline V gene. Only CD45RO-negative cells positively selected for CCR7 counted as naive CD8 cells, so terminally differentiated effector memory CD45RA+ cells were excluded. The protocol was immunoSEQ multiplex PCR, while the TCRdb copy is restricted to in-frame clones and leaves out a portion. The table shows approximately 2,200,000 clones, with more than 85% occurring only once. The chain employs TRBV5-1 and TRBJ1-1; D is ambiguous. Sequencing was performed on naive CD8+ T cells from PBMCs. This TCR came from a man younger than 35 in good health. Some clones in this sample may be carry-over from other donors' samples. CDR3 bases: TGCGCCAGCAGAGCCAGGATGAACACTGAAGCTTTCTTT. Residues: CASRARMNTEAFF.